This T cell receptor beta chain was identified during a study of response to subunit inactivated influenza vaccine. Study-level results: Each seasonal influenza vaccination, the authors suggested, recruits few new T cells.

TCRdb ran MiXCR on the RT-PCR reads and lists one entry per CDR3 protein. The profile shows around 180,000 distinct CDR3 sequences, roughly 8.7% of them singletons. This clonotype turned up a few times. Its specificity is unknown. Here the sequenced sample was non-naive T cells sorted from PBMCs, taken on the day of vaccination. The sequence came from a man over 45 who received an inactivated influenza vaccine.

The CDR3 reads CASSTYTGELFF. The CDR3 DNA reads as TGTGCCAGCAGTACTTACACCGGGGAGCTGTTTTTT. This chain joins TRBV7-3 and TRBJ2-2; no clear D gene. V was clipped by 6 bases and J by 3 bases, with 5 bases between them. Germline assignment: CDR1 SGHTA and CDR2 FQGTGA. The CDR3 totals 12 residues.